This is a list of T cell receptor beta chains from one sample in a study of shared clonotypes between healthy human individuals. Profiling relied on immunoSEQ multiplex PCR, and the TCRdb table lists in-frame clones only, not all of them. The sample shows about 2 million clones, approximately 95% of them seen only once. Sequenced material: naive CD4+ T cells sorted from blood. The receptors were sampled from a young man in good health. Both conserved end residues are part of each CDR3. D genes are given only for firm matches. Clone sizes are given selectively: once, few, many, or a class where the clone is expanded.

CDR3 length	D gene	V gene	clone size	J gene	CDR3 protein	CDR3 DNA
15	TRBD1	TRBV5-1	.	TRBJ2-3	CASSSGQGRSDTQYF	TGCGCCAGCAGCTCAGGACAGGGGAGGTCAGATACGCAGTATTTT
16	.	TRBV6-5	.	TRBJ2-7	CASSYSGGPSSYEQYF	TGTGCCAGCAGTTACTCTGGGGGGCCCAGCTCCTACGAGCAGTACTTC
14	.	TRBV19	.	TRBJ2-3	CASTETTGRDTQYF	TGTGCCAGTACCGAAACTACGGGGAGAGATACGCAGTATTTT
14	.	TRBV5-6	.	TRBJ2-5	CASSLASREETQYF	TGTGCCAGCAGCTTGGCCTCGAGGGAGGAGACCCAGTACTTC
13	.	TRBV18	.	TRBJ2-7	CASSPELAGEQYF	TGTGCCAGCTCACCCGAACTAGCTGGCGAGCAGTACTTC
14	.	TRBV6-1	.	TRBJ1-6	CASSEDNYNSPLHF	TGTGCCAGCAGTGAAGACAATTATAATTCACCCCTCCACTTT
11	.	TRBV20-1	.	TRBJ2-5	CSALGQETQYF	TGCAGTGCTCTCGGCCAGGAGACCCAGTACTTC
16	TRBD2	TRBV7-9	.	TRBJ2-3	CASSYAGTSGGATQYF	TGTGCCAGCAGCTATGCAGGGACTAGCGGGGGGGCAACGCAGTATTTT
15	.	TRBV27	.	TRBJ2-7	CASSRRETGSYEQYF	TGTGCCAGCAGTAGACGGGAGACAGGGTCCTACGAGCAGTACTTC
17	TRBD2	TRBV10-3	.	TRBJ2-2	CAISGLAGGESSRELFF	TGTGCCATCAGTGGACTAGCGGGAGGGGAGTCCTCGCGGGAGCTGTTTTTT
13	.	TRBV4-3	.	TRBJ1-1	CASSPSLNTEAFF	TGCGCCAGCAGCCCATCATTGAACACTGAAGCTTTCTTT
13	.	TRBV7-7	.	TRBJ2-5	CASSYGAGVTQYF	TGTGCTAGCAGCTACGGGGCTGGCGTGACCCAGTACTTC
17	.	TRBV5-4	.	TRBJ1-2	CASSLPKGDIGFYGYTF	TGTGCCAGCAGCTTACCGAAAGGTGATATAGGATTCTATGGCTACACCTTC
20	TRBD1	TRBV9	.	TRBJ1-6	CASSGRPVTGGSTYNSPLHF	TGTGCCAGCAGCGGAAGGCCTGTGACAGGGGGCTCAACCTATAATTCACCCCTCCACTTT
16	.	TRBV6-7	.	TRBJ1-1	CASPTHPHGVMTEAFF	TGTGCCAGCCCCACGCACCCTCATGGGGTTATGACTGAAGCTTTCTTT
11	.	TRBV28	.	TRBJ1-4	CASTANEKLFF	TGTGCCAGCACGGCTAATGAAAAACTGTTTTTT
12	.	TRBV11-2	.	TRBJ2-1	CASSLGLGEQFF	TGTGCCAGCAGCTTAGGGTTGGGTGAGCAGTTCTTC
13	TRBD1	TRBV5-4	.	TRBJ1-6	CASSLQGSSPLHF	TGTGCCAGCAGCTTACAGGGGAGCTCACCCCTCCACTTT
15	.	TRBV27	.	TRBJ2-7	CASSPGPGGSYEQYF	TGTGCCAGTTCCCCGGGTCCCGGGGGCTCCTACGAGCAGTACTTC
13	.	TRBV4-1	.	TRBJ2-3	CASSQEGGYTQYF	TGCGCCAGCAGCCAGGAGGGCGGGTATACGCAGTATTTT
15	.	TRBV6-1	.	TRBJ1-2	CASSDASWGDYGYTF	TGTGCCAGCAGTGACGCTTCGTGGGGGGACTATGGCTACACCTTC
14	TRBD1	TRBV14	.	TRBJ2-7	CASSRGQGPYEQYF	TGTGCCAGCAGCCGAGGACAGGGTCCCTACGAGCAGTACTTC
11	.	TRBV5-4	few	TRBJ1-2	CASSFSYGYTF	TGTGCCAGCAGCTTTAGTTATGGCTACACCTTC
14	.	TRBV12-5	.	TRBJ2-3	CASGLGRGTDTQYF	TGTGCTAGTGGTTTGGGCCGGGGGACAGATACGCAGTATTTT
16	TRBD1	TRBV5-1	.	TRBJ2-3	CASSLGQGRPLDTQYF	TGCGCCAGCAGCTTGGGACAGGGCCGTCCCCTAGATACGCAGTATTTT
18	TRBD1	TRBV5-6	.	TRBJ1-6	CASSLKTGLSSYNSPLHF	TGTGCCAGCAGCTTGAAGACAGGGTTGAGCTCCTATAATTCACCCCTCCACTTT
15	TRBD2	TRBV19	.	TRBJ2-7	CASSIGIERDGEQYF	TGTGCCAGTAGTATTGGTATTGAGCGGGACGGGGAGCAGTACTTC
12	.	TRBV5-1	.	TRBJ2-1	CASTSGYNEQFF	TGCGCCAGCACCTCGGGGTACAATGAGCAGTTCTTC
13	.	TRBV10-3	.	TRBJ1-1	CASRPGSGTEAFF	TGTGCCTCGCGGCCCGGGAGCGGTACTGAAGCTTTCTTT
16	TRBD2	TRBV10-1	.	TRBJ2-3	CASSDGVSGGTDTQYF	TGCGCCAGCAGCGACGGTGTTAGCGGGGGCACAGATACGCAGTATTTT
17	TRBD1	TRBV4-3	.	TRBJ2-2	CASSRKGQGSNTGELFF	TGCGCCAGCAGCCGCAAAGGACAGGGATCAAACACCGGGGAGCTGTTTTTT
12	.	TRBV11-2	.	TRBJ2-1	CASSGSRIEQFF	TGTGCCAGCAGCGGCTCTAGGATTGAGCAGTTCTTC
14	.	TRBV19	.	TRBJ1-2	CASTTPGTEYGYTF	TGTGCCAGTACCACCCCGGGGACGGAGTATGGCTACACCTTC
11	.	TRBV7-2	.	TRBJ1-2	CASSSYYGYTF	TGTGCCAGCAGCTCGTACTATGGCTACACCTTC
14	TRBD1	TRBV7-2	once	TRBJ1-5	CASSSDRGTQPQHF	TGTGCCAGCAGTAGCGACAGGGGGACACAGCCCCAGCATTTT
16	.	TRBV5-4	.	TRBJ1-4	CASSPDTRVGGEKLFF	TGTGCCAGCAGCCCGGACACTCGAGTTGGGGGTGAAAAACTGTTTTTT
14	.	TRBV5-1	once	TRBJ1-3	CASSQGSSGNTIYF	TGCGCCAGCAGCCAGGGAAGCTCTGGAAACACCATATATTTT
14	.	TRBV5-1	.	TRBJ1-5	CASSLGSGTQPQHF	TGCGCCAGCAGCTTGGGTTCAGGGACTCAGCCCCAGCATTTT
13	.	TRBV7-2	.	TRBJ2-3	CASSLAQPDTQYF	TGTGCCAGCAGCTTAGCTCAACCAGATACGCAGTATTTT
16	.	TRBV28	.	TRBJ2-3	CASSSNPGGRTDTQYF	TGTGCCAGCAGTTCCAATCCGGGGGGCCGCACAGATACGCAGTATTTT
12	TRBD1	TRBV30	.	TRBJ1-1	CAWRTGEAEAFF	TGTGCCTGGAGGACAGGGGAGGCTGAAGCTTTCTTT
18	TRBD2	TRBV11-2	.	TRBJ2-4	CASSLVLQAGVDKNIQYF	TGTGCCAGCAGCTTAGTGCTCCAAGCGGGGGTGGACAAAAACATTCAGTACTTC
13	.	TRBV25-1	.	TRBJ1-5	CASSEEQDQPQHF	TGTGCCAGCAGTGAGGAACAAGATCAGCCCCAGCATTTT
16	.	TRBV19	.	TRBJ1-4	CASSIRPRSGNEKLFF	TGTGCCAGTAGTATTCGGCCCCGCAGTGGTAATGAAAAACTGTTTTTT
14	TRBD1	TRBV6-1	.	TRBJ2-7	CASSQPGQGYEQYF	TGTGCCAGCAGTCAACCGGGACAGGGCTACGAGCAGTACTTC
13	.	TRBV29-1	.	TRBJ1-3	CSVGGSSGNTIYF	TGCAGCGTTGGGGGTAGCTCTGGAAACACCATATATTTT
17	.	TRBV18	.	TRBJ1-5	CASSPKGTPVGNQPQHF	TGTGCCAGCTCACCAAAGGGCACACCAGTGGGCAATCAGCCCCAGCATTTT
15	.	TRBV4-3	once	TRBJ1-2	CASSPSLSGAYGYTF	TGCGCCAGCAGCCCAAGCCTTTCGGGGGCATATGGCTACACCTTC
13	TRBD1	TRBV30	.	TRBJ2-7	CAVSGTASYEQYF	TGTGCCGTCTCCGGGACAGCCTCCTACGAGCAGTACTTC
14	.	TRBV29-1	.	TRBJ2-3	CSARGGARRDTQYF	TGCAGCGCCCGAGGGGGGGCTAGAAGGGATACGCAGTATTTT
12	TRBD1	TRBV30	many	TRBJ1-2	CAWSRGLSGYTF	TGTGCCTGGAGTAGGGGGCTATCTGGCTACACCTTC
15	.	TRBV4-1	.	TRBJ1-6	CASSQNERGVSPLHF	TGCGCCAGCAGCCAAAATGAACGGGGGGTTTCACCCCTCCACTTT
13	.	TRBV28	.	TRBJ1-2	CASSFNSRYGYTF	TGTGCCAGCAGTTTTAACAGCCGCTATGGCTACACCTTC
17	.	TRBV9	.	TRBJ2-1	CASSVEAVGSYVNEQFF	TGTGCCAGCAGCGTAGAGGCAGTAGGTTCGTACGTCAATGAGCAGTTCTTC
12	TRBD1	TRBV6-4	.	TRBJ1-2	CASSEGGAGYTF	TGTGCCAGCAGTGAAGGGGGCGCGGGCTACACCTTC
15	TRBD2	TRBV28	.	TRBJ2-2	CASRTSGKGTGELFF	TGTGCCAGCAGAACTAGCGGGAAAGGGACCGGGGAGCTGTTTTTT
16	.	TRBV2	.	TRBJ2-3	CASSDGAGIGTDTQYF	TGTGCCAGCAGTGACGGGGCCGGGATTGGGACAGATACGCAGTATTTT
15	.	TRBV5-1	few	TRBJ2-1	CASSWRAGSYNEQFF	TGCGCCAGCAGCTGGCGAGCTGGCTCCTACAATGAGCAGTTCTTC
17	TRBD2	TRBV5-1	.	TRBJ2-2	CASSFRTSGSNTGELFF	TGCGCCAGCAGCTTCCGGACTAGCGGCTCGAACACCGGGGAGCTGTTTTTT